A single sample is the source of the 4 T cell receptor beta chains below, sequenced in a study of OX40 agonist ivuxolimab in advanced cancers. Library generation was performed with the immunoSEQ multiplex PCR assay. TCRdb retrieved this table from immuneACCESS and kept in-frame rearrangements only. Not all clones are present; in checked studies, unresolved V genes account for under half, and no reason is known for the remainder. Within this sample are about 43,000 clones, with approximately 83% of them counted one time only. Under 40% of the sample lies in the top ten. The sequenced sample was CD4+ or CD8+ T cells sorted from blood, obtained in a trial of the OX40 agonist ivuxolimab. The receptors derive from an adult with an advanced solid tumor such as melanoma, head and neck, liver or kidney cancer.

The V gene is TRBV5-4, the J gene TRBJ2-7, with D possibly TRBD2 on 6 matching bases. The CDR3 extends over 14 amino acids. CDR1 and CDR2 (germline): SGHNT, YYREEE (reference sequence). With 0 bases removed from V and 1 base from J, the gap between germline ends came to 8 bases. Here the CDR3 DNA reads TGTGCCAGCAGCTTGGGCGGGGTTTCCTACGAGCAGTACTTC. This gives the protein CASSLGGVSYEQYF. The variable domain in full, completed from reference TRBV5-4 and TRBJ2-7, reads ETGVTQSPTHLIKTRGQQVTLRCSSQSGHNTVSWYQQALGQGPQFIFQYYREEENGRGNFPPRFSGLQFPNYSSELNVNALELDDSALYLCASSLGGVSYEQYFGPGTRLTVT.

The chain couples TRBV7-6 to TRBJ1-3; weak D call: TRBD1 (5 bases). V was trimmed by 5 bases and J by 4 bases, leaving 12 bases between them. Germline V gene lookup returns CDR1 SGHVS and CDR2 FNYEAQ. CDR3 length: 14 amino acids. The CDR3 nucleotides read TGTGCCAGCAGCCGCGAGGGGACCGGAAACACCATATATTTT. It translates to CASSREGTGNTIYF.

This chain links TRBV29-1 with TRBJ2-1; 9 positions agree with TRBD2. In germline, CDR1 is SQVTM, CDR2 ANQGSEA. This CDR3 region has 13 residues. Trimming took 5 bases from V and 7 from J; bases not matched to a gene: 6. CDR3 bases: TGCAGCGTTCGGCGGGGGGGCCGGAATGAGCAGTTCTTC. Translated, it gives CSVRRGGRNEQFF.

V usage is TRBV9 and J usage is TRBJ2-5, with TRBD2 matching over 8 bases. This CDR3 comprises 14 residues. Unmatched junction bases numbered 0, after V lost 0 bases and J lost 2 bases. In germline, CDR1 is SGDLS, CDR2 YYNGEE. The CDR3 DNA is TGTGCCAGCAGCGTAGCGGGGGGGCAAGAGACCCAGTACTTC. This gives the protein CASSVAGGQETQYF.